Listed here is a single T cell receptor beta chain. The antigen is undetermined. A much larger clonotype is one base distant, so this may be a read error. MiXCR, run by TCRdb on the 5' RACE reads, gives a single entry per CDR3 protein. The sample carries more than 300,000 distinct CDR3 sequences, around 10% recorded once. This sample was taken from a study of CD8 T cells in ankylosing spondylitis. Regarding the study as a whole: Reportedly, matched ankylosing spondylitis synovial fluid was significantly enriched for disease-linked clones. Before this, some motif variants had been reported in reactive arthritis synovial fluid and blood. Several highly homologous variants formed a TCR beta motif that appeared characteristic of ankylosing spondylitis blood.

Sequenced material: blood, either unsorted or a sorted T cell fraction (not recorded which). The clonotype comes from a female donor with ankylosing spondylitis or in good health (not recorded which).

The chain's CDR3 is CAGSFDRGMNTEAFF. Written as DNA, the CDR3 is TGTGCCGGCAGTTTCGACAGAGGTATGAACACTGAAGCTTTCTTT. The chain joins TRBV27 to TRBJ1-1; possibly TRBD1 for D (5 bases). Germline CDR1 is MNHEY and CDR2 is SMNVEV (reference sequence). The CDR3 covers 15 residues.